This T cell receptor beta chain was found in a study of response to subunit inactivated influenza vaccine. Study outcomes and limitations: Each seasonal flu vaccination may recruit only limited new T cells, authors suggested.

TCRdb independently ran MiXCR on the RT-PCR reads; one entry per CDR3 protein. This table holds around 300,000 distinct CDR3 sequences, approximately 20% found once. V dropped 7 bases and J dropped 0 bases, with 13 bases sitting between them. This CDR3 is built from 15 residues. This clonotype was recorded at least ten times. Its antigen is not identified. The chain joins TRBV12-3 or TRBV12-4 to TRBJ1-5; no reliable D call. The clonotype originates from a man aged 45 to 70 who received an inactivated influenza vaccine. Sequenced material: PBMCs from blood, taken 21 months after vaccination. The CDR3 spells CASTQDRYSNQPQHF. In DNA, the CDR3 is TGTGCCAGCACTCAGGATAGATATAGCAATCAGCCCCAGCATTTT.